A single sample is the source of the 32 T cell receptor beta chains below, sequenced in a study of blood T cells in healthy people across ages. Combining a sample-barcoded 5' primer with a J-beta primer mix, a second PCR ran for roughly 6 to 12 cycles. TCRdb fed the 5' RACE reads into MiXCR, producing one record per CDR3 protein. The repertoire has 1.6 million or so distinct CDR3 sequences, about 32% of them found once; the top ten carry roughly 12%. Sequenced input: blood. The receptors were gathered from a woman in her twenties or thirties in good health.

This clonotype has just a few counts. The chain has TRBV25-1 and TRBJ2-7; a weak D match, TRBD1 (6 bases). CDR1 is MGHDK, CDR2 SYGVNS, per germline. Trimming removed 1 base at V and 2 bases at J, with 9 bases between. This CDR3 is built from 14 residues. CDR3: CASSESNRAYEQYF. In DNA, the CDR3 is TGTGCCAGCAGTGAATCCAACAGGGCCTACGAGCAGTACTTC.

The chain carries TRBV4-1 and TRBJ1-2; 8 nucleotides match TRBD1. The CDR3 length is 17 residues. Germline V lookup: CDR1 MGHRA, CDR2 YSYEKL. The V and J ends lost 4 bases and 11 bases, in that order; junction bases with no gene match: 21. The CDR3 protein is CASSPSEIGQGIFGYTF. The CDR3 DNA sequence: TGCGCCAGCAGCCCGAGCGAGATAGGACAGGGAATATTTGGTTACACCTTC.

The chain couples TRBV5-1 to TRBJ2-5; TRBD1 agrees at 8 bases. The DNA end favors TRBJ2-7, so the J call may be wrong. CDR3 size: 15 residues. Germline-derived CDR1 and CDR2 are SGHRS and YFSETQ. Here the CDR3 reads CASSSTGAKADEQYF. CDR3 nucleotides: TGCGCCAGCAGCTCGACAGGGGCGAAGGCGGACGAGCAGTACTTC.

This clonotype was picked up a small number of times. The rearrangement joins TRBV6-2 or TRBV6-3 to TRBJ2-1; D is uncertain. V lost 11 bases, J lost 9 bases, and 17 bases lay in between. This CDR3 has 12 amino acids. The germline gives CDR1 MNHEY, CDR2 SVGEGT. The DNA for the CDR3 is TGTGCCGGATCACGAGGCCGTGGTGAGCAGTTCTTC. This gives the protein CAGSRGRGEQFF.

CDR3 in amino acids: CASSLLSGTVDTQYF. In nucleotides, the CDR3 is TGTGCCAGCAGCCTTTTATCCGGGACGGTAGATACGCAGTATTTT. V gene TRBV11-2 combines with J gene TRBJ2-3, with D tentatively TRBD1 or TRBD2 (5 bases each). The germline gives CDR1 SGHAT, CDR2 FQNNGV. This CDR3 region has 15 residues. Trimming left V 5 bases short and J 5 bases short, with 17 bases between. Full variable domain (remainder filled in from reference TRBV11-2 and TRBJ2-3): EAGVAQSPRYKIIEKRQSVAFWCNPISGHATLYWYQQILGQGPKLLIQFQNNGVVDDSQLPKDRFSAERLKGVDSTLKIQPAKLEDSAVYLCASSLLSGTVDTQYFGPGTRLTVL.

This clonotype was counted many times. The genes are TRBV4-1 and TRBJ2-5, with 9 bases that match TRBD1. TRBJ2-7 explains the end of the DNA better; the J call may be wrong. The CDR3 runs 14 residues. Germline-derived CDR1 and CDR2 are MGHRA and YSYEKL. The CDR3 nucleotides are TGCGCCAGCAGCTCCGGACAGGGGTTCGACGAGCAGTACTTC. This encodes CASSSGQGFDEQYF.

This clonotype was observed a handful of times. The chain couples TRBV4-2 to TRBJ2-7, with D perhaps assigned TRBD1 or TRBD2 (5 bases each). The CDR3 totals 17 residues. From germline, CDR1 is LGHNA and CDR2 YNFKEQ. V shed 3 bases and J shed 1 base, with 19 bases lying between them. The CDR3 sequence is CASSHPKGGSGSYEQYF. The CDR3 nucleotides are TGTGCCAGCAGCCACCCAAAGGGCGGGTCAGGGTCCTACGAGCAGTACTTC.

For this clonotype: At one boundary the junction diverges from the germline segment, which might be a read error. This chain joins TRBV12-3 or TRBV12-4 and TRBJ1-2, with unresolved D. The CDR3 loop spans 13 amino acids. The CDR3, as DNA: TGTGCCAGCACCCCGGCGGTTAACTATGACTACACCTTC. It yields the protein CASTPAVNYDYTF.

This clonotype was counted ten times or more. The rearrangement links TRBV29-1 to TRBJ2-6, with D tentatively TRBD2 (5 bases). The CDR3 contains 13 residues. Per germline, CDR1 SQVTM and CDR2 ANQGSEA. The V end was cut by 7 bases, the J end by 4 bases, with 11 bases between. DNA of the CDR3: TGCAGCGCCCGTCTAGCCGGGGCCAACGTCCTGACTTTC. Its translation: CSARLAGANVLTF.

The CDR3: CASSQDEGGTGGNTIYF. CDR3 bases: TGTGCCAGCAGCCAAGATGAAGGGGGTACTGGTGGAAACACCATATATTTT. The chain recombines TRBV4-2 with TRBJ1-3; D perhaps matches TRBD1 (6 bases). Germline V gene data show CDR1 as LGHNA and CDR2 as YNFKEQ. V lost 0 bases to trimming and J lost 3 bases, with 15 bases between them. The CDR3 is 17 residues long.

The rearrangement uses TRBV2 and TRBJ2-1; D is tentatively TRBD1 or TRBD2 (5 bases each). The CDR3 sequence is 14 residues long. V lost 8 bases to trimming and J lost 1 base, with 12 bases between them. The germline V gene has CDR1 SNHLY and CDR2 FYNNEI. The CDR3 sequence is CASRRWGSYNEQFF. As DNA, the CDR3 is TGTGCCAGCCGCCGGTGGGGGTCCTACAATGAGCAGTTCTTC.

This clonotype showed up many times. The CDR3 reads CASSQEVGALDYGYTF. The DNA for the CDR3 is TGCGCCAGCAGCCAAGAAGTGGGGGCCCTAGACTATGGCTACACCTTC. The chain links TRBV4-1 to TRBJ1-2; possibly TRBD1 for D (6 bases). The CDR3 consists of 16 residues. The germline V gene encodes CDR1 MGHRA and CDR2 YSYEKL. V was trimmed by 0 bases and J by 3 bases, leaving 14 bases between them.

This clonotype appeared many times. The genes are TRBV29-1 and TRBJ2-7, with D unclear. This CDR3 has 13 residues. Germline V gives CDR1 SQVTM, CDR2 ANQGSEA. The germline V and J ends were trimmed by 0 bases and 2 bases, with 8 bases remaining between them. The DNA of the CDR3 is TGCAGCGTTGAAGACCGGACGACCTACGAGCAGTACTTC. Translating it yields CSVEDRTTYEQYF.

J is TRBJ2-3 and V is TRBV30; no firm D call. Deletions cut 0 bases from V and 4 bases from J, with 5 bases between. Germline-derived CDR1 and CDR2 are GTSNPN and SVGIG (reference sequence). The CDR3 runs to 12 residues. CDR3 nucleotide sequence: TGTGCCTGGAGTGTGACGTCAGATACGCAGTATTTT. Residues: CAWSVTSDTQYF.

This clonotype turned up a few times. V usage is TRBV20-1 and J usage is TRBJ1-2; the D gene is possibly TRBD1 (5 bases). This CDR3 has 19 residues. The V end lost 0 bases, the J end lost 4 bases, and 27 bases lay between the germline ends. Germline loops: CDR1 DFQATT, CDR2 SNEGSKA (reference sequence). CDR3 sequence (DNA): TGCAGTGCTAGAGACCCACCCCCCGTTGCCCGGAGGGGTACCTATGGCTACACCTTC. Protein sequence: CSARDPPPVARRGTYGYTF.

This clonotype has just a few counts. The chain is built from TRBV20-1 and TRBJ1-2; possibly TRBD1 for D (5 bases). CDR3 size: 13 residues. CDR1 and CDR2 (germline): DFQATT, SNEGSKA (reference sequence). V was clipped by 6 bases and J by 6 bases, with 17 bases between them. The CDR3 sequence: CSAAPWTFDGYTF. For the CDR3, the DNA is TGCAGTGCCGCTCCATGGACATTCGATGGCTACACCTTC.

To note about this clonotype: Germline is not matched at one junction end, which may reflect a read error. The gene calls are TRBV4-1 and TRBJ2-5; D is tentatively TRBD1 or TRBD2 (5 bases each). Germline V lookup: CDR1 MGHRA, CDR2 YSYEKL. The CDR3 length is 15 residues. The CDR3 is CASNQGTLVSGTQYF. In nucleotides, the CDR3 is TGCGCCAGCAACCAAGGGACCCTAGTTAGTGGGACCCAGTACTTC.

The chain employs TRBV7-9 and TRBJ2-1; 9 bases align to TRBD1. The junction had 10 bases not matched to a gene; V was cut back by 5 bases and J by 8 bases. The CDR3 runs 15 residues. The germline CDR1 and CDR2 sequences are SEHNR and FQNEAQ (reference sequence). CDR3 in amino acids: CASSRGQGRVHEQFF. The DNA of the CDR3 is TGTGCCAGCAGCCGGGGACAGGGTCGGGTCCATGAGCAGTTCTTC.

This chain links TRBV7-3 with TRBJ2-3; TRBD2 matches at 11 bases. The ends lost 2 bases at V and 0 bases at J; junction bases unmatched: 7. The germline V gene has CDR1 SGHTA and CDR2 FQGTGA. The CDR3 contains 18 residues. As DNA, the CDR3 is TGTGCCAGCAGCTTATCGCCGACTAGCGGGGCTAGCACAGATACGCAGTATTTT. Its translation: CASSLSPTSGASTDTQYF.

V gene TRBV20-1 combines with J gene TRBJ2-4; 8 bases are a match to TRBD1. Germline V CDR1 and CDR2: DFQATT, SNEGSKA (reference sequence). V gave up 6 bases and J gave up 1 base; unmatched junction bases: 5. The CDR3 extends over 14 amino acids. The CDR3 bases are TGCAGTGCAGGACAGGGTTCGGCCAAAAACATTCAGTACTTC. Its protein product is CSAGQGSAKNIQYF.

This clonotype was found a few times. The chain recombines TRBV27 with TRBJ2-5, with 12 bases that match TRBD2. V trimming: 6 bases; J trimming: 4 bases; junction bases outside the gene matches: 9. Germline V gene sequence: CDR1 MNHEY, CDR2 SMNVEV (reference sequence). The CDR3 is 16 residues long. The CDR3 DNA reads TGTGCCAGCAGCCCCGGACTAGCGGGACCTTTAGAGACCCAGTACTTC. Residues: CASSPGLAGPLETQYF.

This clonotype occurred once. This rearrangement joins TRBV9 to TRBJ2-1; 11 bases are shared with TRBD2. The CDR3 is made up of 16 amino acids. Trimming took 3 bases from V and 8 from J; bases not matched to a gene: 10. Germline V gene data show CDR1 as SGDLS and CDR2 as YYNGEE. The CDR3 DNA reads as TGTGCCAGCAGCGCGACTACTAGCGGGGGTGTCGATGAGCAGTTCTTC. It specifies CASSATTSGGVDEQFF.

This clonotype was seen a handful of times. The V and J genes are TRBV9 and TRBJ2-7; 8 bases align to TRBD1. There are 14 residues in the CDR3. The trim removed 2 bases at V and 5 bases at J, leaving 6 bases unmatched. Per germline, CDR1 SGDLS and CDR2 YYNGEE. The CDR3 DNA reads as TGTGCCAGCAGCGTGGTGGACAGGGAGGACGAGCAGTACTTC. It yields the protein CASSVVDREDEQYF.

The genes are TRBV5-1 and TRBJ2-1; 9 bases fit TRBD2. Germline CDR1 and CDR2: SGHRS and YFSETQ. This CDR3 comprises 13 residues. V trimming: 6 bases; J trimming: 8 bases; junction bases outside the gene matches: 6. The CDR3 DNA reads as TGCGCCAGCACCCTAGCGGGACCGCATGAGCAGTTCTTC. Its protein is CASTLAGPHEQFF.

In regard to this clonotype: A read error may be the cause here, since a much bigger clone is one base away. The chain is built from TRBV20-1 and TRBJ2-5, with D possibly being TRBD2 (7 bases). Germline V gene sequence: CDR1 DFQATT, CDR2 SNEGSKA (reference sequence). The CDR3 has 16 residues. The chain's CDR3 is CGASSAWEGGGETQYF. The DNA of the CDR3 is TGCGGTGCTAGTTCTGCCTGGGAAGGGGGGGGAGAGACCCAGTACTTC.

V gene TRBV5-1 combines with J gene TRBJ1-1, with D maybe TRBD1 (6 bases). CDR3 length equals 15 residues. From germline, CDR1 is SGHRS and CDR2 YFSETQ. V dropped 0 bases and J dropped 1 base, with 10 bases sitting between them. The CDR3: CASSLVPGANTEAFF. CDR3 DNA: TGCGCCAGCAGCTTGGTACCGGGGGCGAACACTGAAGCTTTCTTT. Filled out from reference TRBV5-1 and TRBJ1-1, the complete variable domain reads KAGVTQTPRYLIKTRGQQVTLSCSPISGHRSVSWYQQTPGQGLQFLFEYFSETQRNKGNFPGRFSGRQFSNSRSEMNVSTLELGDSALYLCASSLVPGANTEAFFGQGTRLTVV.

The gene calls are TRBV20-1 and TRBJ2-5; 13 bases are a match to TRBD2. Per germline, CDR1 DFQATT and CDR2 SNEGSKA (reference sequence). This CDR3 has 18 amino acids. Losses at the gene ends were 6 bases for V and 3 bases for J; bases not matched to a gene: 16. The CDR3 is CSAAGLAGHPAPEETQYF. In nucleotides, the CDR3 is TGCAGTGCAGCGGGACTAGCGGGGCACCCGGCCCCCGAAGAGACCCAGTACTTC.

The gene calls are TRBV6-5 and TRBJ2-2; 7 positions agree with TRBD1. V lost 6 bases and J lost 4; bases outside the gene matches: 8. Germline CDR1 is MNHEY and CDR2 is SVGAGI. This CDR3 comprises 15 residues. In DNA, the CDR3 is TGTGCCAGCAGGCCGGGACAGACCGTCACCGGGGAGCTGTTTTTT. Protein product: CASRPGQTVTGELFF.

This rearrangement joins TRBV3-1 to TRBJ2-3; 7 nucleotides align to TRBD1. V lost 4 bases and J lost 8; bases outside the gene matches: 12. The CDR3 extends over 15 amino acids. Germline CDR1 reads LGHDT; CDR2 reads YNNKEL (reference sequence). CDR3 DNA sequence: TGTGCCAGCAGCCCCACAGGGGCTCCATCTTCTACGCAGTATTTT. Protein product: CASSPTGAPSSTQYF.

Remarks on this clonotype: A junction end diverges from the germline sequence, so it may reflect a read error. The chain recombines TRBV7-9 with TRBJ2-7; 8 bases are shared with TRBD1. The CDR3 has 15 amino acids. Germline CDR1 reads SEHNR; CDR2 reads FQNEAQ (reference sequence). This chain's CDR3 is CAGSGWGDRSYEQYF. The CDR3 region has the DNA TGTGCCGGCAGCGGATGGGGGGACAGGAGTTACGAGCAGTACTTC.

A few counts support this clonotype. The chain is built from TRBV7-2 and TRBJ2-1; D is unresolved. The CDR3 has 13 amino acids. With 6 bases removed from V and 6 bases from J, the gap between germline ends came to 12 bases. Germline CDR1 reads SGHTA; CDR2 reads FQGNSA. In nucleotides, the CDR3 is TGTGCCAGCAGGCGCCCGACCGGCAATGAGCAGTTCTTC. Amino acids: CASRRPTGNEQFF.

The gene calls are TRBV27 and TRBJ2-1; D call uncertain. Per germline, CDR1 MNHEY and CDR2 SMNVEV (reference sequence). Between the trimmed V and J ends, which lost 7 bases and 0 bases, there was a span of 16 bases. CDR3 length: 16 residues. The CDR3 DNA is TGTGCCAGCACCCTTTCGGTTGGGGACTCCTACAATGAGCAGTTCTTC. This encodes CASTLSVGDSYNEQFF.